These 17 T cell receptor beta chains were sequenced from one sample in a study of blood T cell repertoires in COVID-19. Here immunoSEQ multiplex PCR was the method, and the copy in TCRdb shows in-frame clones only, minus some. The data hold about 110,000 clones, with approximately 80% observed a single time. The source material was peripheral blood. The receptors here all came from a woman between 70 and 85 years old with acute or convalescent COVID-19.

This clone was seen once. CDR3 amino acids: CASSEARGQPYGYTF. CDR3 sequence (DNA): TGTGCCAGCAGTGAAGCGCGGGGACAGCCCTATGGCTACACCTTC. The chain couples TRBV6-1 to TRBJ1-2; 7 bases are shared with TRBD1. Germline V gene data show CDR1 as MNHNS and CDR2 as SASEGT. The CDR3 totals 15 residues. V lost 0 bases, J lost 4 bases, and 5 bases stayed unmatched.

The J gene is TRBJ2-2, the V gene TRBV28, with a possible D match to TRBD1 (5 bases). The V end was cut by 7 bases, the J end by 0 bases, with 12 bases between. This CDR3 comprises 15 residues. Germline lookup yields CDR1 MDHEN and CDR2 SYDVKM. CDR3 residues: CASIGAAANTGELFF. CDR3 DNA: TGTGCCAGCATTGGGGCAGCCGCGAACACCGGGGAGCTGTTTTTT.

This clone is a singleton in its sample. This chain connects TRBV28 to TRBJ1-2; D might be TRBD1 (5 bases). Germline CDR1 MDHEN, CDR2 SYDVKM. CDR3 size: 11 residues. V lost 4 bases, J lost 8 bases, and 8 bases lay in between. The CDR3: CASSSRVGYTF. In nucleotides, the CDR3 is TGTGCCAGCAGTTCCAGGGTAGGCTACACCTTC.

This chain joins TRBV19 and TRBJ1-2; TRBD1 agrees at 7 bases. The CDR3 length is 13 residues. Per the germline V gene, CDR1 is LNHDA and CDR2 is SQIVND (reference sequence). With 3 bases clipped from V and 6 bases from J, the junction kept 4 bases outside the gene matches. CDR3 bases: TGTGCCAGTAGTATCCGACAGGGCGATGGCTACACCTTC. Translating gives CASSIRQGDGYTF.

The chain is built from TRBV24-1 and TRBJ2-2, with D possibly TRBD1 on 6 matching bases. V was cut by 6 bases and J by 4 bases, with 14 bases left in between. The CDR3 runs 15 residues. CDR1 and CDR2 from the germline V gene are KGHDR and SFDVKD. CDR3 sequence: CATSRAGTITGELFF. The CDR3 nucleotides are TGTGCCACCAGTAGGGCCGGGACAATCACCGGGGAGCTGTTTTTT.

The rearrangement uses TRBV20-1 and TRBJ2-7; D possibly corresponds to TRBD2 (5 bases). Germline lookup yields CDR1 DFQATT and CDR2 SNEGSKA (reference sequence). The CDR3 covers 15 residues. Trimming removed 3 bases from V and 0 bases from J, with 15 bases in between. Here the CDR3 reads CSASSPSGGSYEQYF. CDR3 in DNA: TGCAGTGCTAGTTCGCCCAGCGGAGGCTCCTACGAGCAGTACTTC.

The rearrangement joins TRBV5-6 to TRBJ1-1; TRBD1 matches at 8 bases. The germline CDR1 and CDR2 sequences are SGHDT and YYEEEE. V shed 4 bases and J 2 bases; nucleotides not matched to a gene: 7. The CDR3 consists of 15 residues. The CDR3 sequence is CASSHQQGVNTEAFF. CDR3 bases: TGTGCCAGCAGCCATCAACAGGGGGTTAACACTGAAGCTTTCTTT.

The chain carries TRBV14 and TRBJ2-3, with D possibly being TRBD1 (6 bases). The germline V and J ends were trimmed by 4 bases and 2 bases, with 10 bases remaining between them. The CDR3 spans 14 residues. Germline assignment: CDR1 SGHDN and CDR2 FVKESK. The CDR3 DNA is TGTGCCAGCAGCCGAGACAGGCTCACAGATACGCAGTATTTT. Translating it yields CASSRDRLTDTQYF.

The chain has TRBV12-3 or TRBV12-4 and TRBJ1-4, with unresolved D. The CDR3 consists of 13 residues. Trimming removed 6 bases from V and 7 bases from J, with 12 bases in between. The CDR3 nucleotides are TGTGCCAGCAGCCCCACGGGTACTGAAAAACTGTTTTTT. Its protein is CASSPTGTEKLFF.

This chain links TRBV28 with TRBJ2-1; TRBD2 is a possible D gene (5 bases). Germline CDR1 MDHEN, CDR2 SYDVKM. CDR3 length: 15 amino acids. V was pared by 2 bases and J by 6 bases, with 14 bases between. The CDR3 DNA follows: TGTGCCAGCAGTTTAAGGAGCGGTAGGCGCAATGAGCAGTTCTTC. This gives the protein CASSLRSGRRNEQFF.

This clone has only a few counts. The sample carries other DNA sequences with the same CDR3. CDR3 sequence reads: CASSTTGQVMNTEAFF. CDR3 nucleotide sequence: TGTGCCAGTAGTACGACAGGGCAAGTCATGAACACTGAAGCTTTCTTT. The rearrangement joins TRBV19 to TRBJ1-1, with 7 bases aligning to TRBD1. This CDR3 region has 16 residues. The germline gives CDR1 LNHDA, CDR2 SQIVND (reference sequence). Trimming cost V 4 bases and J 0 bases; bases outside gene matches: 8. The variable domain in full, with the rest retrieved from reference TRBV19 and TRBJ1-1, is DGGITQSPKYLFRKEGQNVTLSCEQNLNHDAMYWYRQDPGQGLRLIYYSQIVNDFQKGDIAEGYSVSREKKESFPLTVTSAQKNPTAFYLCASSTTGQVMNTEAFFGQGTRLTVV.

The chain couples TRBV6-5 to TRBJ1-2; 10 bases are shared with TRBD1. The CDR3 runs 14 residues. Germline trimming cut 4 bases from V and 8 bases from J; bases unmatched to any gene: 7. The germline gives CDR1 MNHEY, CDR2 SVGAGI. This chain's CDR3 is CASSSGQGVGGYTF. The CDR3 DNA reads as TGTGCCAGCAGTTCCGGACAGGGGGTCGGGGGCTACACCTTC.

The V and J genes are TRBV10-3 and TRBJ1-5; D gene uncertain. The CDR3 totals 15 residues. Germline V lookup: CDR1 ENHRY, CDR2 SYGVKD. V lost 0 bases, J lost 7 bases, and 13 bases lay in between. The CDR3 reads CAISESGVRGQPQHF. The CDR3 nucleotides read TGTGCCATCAGTGAGTCAGGAGTACGGGGACAGCCCCAGCATTTT.

The CDR3 here is CATQPVSGGNQPQHF. The CDR3 nucleotides read TGTGCCACACAGCCCGTGTCGGGGGGCAATCAGCCCCAGCATTTT. The V call is TRBV6-5, the J call TRBJ1-5; D may be TRBD1 (5 bases). Trimming took off 10 bases at V and 2 bases at J, with 18 bases between the two ends. CDR3 length: 15 residues. Germline CDR1 is MNHEY and CDR2 is SVGAGI.

The CDR3 nucleotides read TGTGCCAGTAGTATTTCGGTCGGGAATTCACCCCTCCACTTT. It specifies CASSISVGNSPLHF. The chain uses TRBV19 and TRBJ1-6, with D hard to call. V was pared by 3 bases and J by 7 bases, with 10 bases between. The CDR3 extends over 14 amino acids. Germline V CDR1 and CDR2: LNHDA, SQIVND (reference sequence). Based on the CDR3 plus reference TRBV19 and TRBJ1-6, the full variable domain is DGGITQSPKYLFRKEGQNVTLSCEQNLNHDAMYWYRQDPGQGLRLIYYSQIVNDFQKGDIAEGYSVSREKKESFPLTVTSAQKNPTAFYLCASSISVGNSPLHFGNGTRLTVT.

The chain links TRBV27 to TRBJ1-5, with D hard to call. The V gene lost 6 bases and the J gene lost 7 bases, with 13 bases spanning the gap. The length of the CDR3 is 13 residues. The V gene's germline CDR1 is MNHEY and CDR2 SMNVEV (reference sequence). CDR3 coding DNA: TGTGCCAGCAGACGAGAAGGAGGGCAGCCCCAGCATTTT. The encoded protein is CASRREGGQPQHF.

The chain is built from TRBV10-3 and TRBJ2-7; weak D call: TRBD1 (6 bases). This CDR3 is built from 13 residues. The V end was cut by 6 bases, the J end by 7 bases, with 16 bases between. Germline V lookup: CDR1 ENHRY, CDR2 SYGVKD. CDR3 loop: CAISAKQGQEQYF. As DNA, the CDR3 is TGTGCCATCAGCGCTAAACAGGGCCAGGAGCAGTACTTC.